This T cell receptor (beta chain) stems from a study of T cell changes during pregnancy in multiple sclerosis. The germline V and J ends were trimmed by 4 bases and 0 bases, with 12 bases remaining between them. The CDR3 runs to 16 residues. The germline V gene encodes CDR1 KGHSY and CDR2 FQNENV. The method was immunoSEQ multiplex PCR; TCRdb's version includes in-frame clones alone and lacks a portion of them. In the table there are about 39,000 clones, 91% of which are singletons. The receptor comes from a female donor in good health, enrolled as a control in a pregnancy study. The sequencing here drew on CD4+ T cells from peripheral blood mononuclear cells, taken after pregnancy. This rearrangement joins TRBV16 to TRBJ2-2; possible D gene TRBD2, 7 bases. The CDR3 DNA is TGTGCCAGCAGCCCCGGGGGGCCAGCGAACACCGGGGAGCTGTTTTTT. Translating it yields CASSPGGPANTGELFF.